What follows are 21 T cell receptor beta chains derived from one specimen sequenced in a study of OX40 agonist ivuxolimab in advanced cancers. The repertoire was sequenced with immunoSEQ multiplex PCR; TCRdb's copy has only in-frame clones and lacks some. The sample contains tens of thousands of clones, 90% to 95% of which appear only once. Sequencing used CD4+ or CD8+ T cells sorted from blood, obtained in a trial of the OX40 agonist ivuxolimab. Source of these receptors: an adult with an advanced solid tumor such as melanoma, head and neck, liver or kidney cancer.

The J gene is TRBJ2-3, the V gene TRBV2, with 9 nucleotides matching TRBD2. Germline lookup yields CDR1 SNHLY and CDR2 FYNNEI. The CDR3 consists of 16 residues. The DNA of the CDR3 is TGTGCGAGCCGCCAGCGGGGGGCCTATAGCACAGATACGCAGTATTTT. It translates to CASRQRGAYSTDTQYF.

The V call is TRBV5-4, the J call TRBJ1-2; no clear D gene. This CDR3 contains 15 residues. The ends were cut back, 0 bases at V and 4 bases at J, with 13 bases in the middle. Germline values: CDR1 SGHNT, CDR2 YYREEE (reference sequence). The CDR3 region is CASSLGGAGGYGYTF. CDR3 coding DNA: TGTGCCAGCAGCTTGGGGGGTGCAGGTGGCTATGGCTACACCTTC.

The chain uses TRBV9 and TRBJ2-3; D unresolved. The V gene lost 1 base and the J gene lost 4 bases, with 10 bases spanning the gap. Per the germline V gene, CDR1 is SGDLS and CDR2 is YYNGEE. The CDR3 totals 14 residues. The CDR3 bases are TGTGCCAGCAGCGTACGAGATCCGGCAGATACGCAGTATTTT. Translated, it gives CASSVRDPADTQYF.

CDR3 coding DNA: TGTGCCAGCAGCTTGGCAGGGGGCAAGGGAGAGACCCAGTACTTC. It specifies CASSLAGGKGETQYF. The genes are TRBV5-4 and TRBJ2-5; 8 positions agree with TRBD1. The CDR3 loop spans 15 amino acids. Looked up from germline, CDR1 is SGHNT and CDR2 is YYREEE (reference sequence). V gave up 0 bases and J gave up 4 bases; unmatched junction bases: 5.

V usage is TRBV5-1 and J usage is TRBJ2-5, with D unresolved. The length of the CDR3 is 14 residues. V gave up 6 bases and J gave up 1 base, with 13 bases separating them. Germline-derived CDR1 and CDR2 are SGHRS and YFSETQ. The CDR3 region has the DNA TGCGCCAGCAACTTCGCCCGAGCCCAAGAGACCCAGTACTTC. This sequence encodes CASNFARAQETQYF.

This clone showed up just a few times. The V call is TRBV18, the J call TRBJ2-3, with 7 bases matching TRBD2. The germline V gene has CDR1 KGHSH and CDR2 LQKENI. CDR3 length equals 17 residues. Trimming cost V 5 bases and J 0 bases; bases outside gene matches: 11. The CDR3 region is CASSNPTLAESTDTQYF. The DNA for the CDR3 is TGTGCCAGCTCAAACCCCACCCTAGCGGAAAGCACAGATACGCAGTATTTT.

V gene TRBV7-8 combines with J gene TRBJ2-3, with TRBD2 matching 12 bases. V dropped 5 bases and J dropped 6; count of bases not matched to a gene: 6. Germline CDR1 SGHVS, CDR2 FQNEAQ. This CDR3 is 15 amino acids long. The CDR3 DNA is TGTGCCAGCAGCCCAACGACTAGCGGGAGTGATACGCAGTATTTT. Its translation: CASSPTTSGSDTQYF.

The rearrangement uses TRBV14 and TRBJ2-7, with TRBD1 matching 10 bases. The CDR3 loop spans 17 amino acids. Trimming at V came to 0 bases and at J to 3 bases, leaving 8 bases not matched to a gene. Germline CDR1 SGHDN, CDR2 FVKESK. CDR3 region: CASSQDFKGQGNYEQYF. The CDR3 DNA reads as TGTGCCAGCAGCCAAGACTTTAAGGGACAGGGGAACTACGAGCAGTACTTC.

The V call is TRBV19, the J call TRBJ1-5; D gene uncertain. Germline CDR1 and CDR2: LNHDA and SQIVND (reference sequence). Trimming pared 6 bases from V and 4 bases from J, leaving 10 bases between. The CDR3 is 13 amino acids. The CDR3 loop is CASSPQINQPQHF. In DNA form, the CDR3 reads TGTGCCAGTAGCCCCCAGATAAATCAGCCCCAGCATTTT.

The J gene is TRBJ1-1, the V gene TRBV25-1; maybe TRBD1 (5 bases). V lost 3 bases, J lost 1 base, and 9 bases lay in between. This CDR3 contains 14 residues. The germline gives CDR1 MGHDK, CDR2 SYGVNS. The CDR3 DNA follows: TGTGCCAGCAGTGACCAGGGAAGGAACACTGAAGCTTTCTTT. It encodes CASSDQGRNTEAFF. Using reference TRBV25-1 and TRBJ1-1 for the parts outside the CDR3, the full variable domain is EADIYQTPRYLVIGTGKKITLECSQTMGHDKMYWYQQDPGMELHLIHYSYGVNSTEKGDLSSESTVSRIRTEHFPLTLESARPSHTSQYLCASSDQGRNTEAFFGQGTRLTVV.

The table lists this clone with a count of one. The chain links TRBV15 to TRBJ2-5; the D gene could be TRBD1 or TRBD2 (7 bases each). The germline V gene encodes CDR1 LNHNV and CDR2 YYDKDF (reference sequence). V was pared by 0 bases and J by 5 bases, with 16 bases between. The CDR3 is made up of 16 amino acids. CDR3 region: CATSRDLAGGGETQYF. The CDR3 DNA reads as TGTGCCACCAGCAGAGATTTGGCAGGGGGAGGGGAGACCCAGTACTTC.

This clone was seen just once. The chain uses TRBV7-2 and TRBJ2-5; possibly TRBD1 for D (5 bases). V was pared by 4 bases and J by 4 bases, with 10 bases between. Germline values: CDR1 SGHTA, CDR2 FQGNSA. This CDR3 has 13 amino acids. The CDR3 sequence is CASSYGQRETQYF. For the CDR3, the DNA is TGTGCCAGCAGCTACGGACAACGAGAGACCCAGTACTTC.

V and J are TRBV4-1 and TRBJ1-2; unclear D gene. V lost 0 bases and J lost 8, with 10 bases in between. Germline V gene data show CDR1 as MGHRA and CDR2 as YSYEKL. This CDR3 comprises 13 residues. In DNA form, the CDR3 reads TGCGCCAGCAGCCAAGACAGGACCAGCGGCTACACCTTC. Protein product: CASSQDRTSGYTF.

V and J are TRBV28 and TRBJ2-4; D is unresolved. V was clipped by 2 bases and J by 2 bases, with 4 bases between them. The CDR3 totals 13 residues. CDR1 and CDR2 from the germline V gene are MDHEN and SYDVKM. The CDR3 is CASSLTTKNIQYF. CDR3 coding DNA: TGTGCCAGCAGTTTAACGACCAAAAACATTCAGTACTTC.

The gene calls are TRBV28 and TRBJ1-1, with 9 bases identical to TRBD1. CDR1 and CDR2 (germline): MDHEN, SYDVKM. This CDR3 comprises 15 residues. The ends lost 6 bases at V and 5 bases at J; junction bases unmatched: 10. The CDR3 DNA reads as TGTGCCAGCAGGGGGACGGGACAGGGCGTTACTGAAGCTTTCTTT. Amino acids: CASRGTGQGVTEAFF.

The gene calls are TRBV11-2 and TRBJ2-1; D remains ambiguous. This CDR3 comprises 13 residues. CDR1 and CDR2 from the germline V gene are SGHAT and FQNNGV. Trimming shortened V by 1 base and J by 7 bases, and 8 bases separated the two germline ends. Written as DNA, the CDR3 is TGTGCCAGCAGCTTAGTCCGGATAAATGAGCAGTTCTTC. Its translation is CASSLVRINEQFF.

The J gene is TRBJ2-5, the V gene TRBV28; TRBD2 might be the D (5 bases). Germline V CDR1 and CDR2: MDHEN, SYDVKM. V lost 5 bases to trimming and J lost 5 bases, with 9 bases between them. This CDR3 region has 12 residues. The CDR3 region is CASSNGKETQYF. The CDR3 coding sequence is TGTGCCAGCAGTAACGGGAAGGAGACCCAGTACTTC.

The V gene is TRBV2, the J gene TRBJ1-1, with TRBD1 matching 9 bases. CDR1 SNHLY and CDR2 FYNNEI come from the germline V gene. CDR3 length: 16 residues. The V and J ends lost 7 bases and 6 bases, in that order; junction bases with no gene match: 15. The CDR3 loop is CASIRDRGVKRSEAFF. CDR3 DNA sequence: TGTGCCAGCATTCGAGACAGGGGGGTTAAGAGGTCTGAAGCTTTCTTT. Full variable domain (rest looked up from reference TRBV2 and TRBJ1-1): EPEVTQTPSHQVTQMGQEVILRCVPISNHLYFYWYRQILGQKVEFLVSFYNNEISEKSEIFDDQFSVERPDGSNFTLKIRSTKLEDSAMYFCASIRDRGVKRSEAFFGQGTRLTVV.

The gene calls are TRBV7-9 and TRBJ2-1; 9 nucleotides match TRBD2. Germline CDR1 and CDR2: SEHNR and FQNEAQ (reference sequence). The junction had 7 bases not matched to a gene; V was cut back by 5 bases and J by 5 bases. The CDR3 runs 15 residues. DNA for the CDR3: TGTGCCAGCAGCACTACCGGGACTAGCCACAATGAGCAGTTCTTC. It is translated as CASSTTGTSHNEQFF.

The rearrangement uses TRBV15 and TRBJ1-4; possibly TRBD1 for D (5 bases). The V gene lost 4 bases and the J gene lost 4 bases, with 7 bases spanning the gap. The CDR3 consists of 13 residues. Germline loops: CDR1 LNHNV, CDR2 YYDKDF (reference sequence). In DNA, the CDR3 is TGTGCCACCAGCAAAGGGGATAATGAAAAACTGTTTTTT. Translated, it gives CATSKGDNEKLFF.

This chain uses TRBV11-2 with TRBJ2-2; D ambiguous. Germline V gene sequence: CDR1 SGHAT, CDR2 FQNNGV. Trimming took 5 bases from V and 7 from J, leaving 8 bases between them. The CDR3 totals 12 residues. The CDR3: CASSPVVGELFF. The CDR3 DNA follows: TGTGCCAGCAGCCCCGTGGTCGGGGAGCTGTTTTTT.